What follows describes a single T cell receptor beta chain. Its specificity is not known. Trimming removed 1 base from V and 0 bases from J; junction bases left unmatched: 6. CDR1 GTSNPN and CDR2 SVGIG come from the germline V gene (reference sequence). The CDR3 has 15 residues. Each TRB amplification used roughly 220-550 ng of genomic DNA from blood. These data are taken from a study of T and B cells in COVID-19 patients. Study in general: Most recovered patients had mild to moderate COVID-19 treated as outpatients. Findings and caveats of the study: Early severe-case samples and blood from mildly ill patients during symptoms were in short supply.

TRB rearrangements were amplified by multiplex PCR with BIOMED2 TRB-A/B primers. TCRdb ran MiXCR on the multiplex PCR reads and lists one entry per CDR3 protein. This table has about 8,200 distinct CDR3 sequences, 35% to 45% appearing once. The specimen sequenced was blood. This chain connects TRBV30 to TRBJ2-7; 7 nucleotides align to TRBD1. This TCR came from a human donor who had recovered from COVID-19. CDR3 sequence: CAWSDRGSLSYEQYF. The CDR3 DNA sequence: TGTGCCTGGAGTGACAGGGGCTCACTCTCCTACGAGCAGTACTTC.